This TCR beta chain is drawn from a study of blood T cell repertoires in COVID-19 (TCRdb year 2020). Some background on the complete study: Samples covering the acute and convalescent phases of COVID-19 were provided by collaborators in the United States, Italy and Spain. The prospective study material was composed of cDNA or gDNA derived from T cells, B-cell-depleted T cells, or PBMCs. Deeply sampled blood TCRbeta repertoires from subjects exposed to, actively infected with, or recovered from COVID-19 were included in the dataset. A freely available public database, intended as a resource for researchers studying the immune response to SARS-CoV-2, is where the repertoires were released. Sample metadata almost always included a de-identified subject ID, COVID-19 status, age in years and sex. The samples were drawn from the first 160 participants of the ongoing ImmuneRACE study and from 950 to 1,500 subjects provided by 6 global collaborators. HLA class I and class II types, where available, came from metadata supplied by the sample provider rather than from assay-based typing. Summary of the overall study and its limitations: The amount of clinical and demographic metadata varied by source and participant and was provided uncurated.

Taken from cysteine to phenylalanine, the CDR3 has 14 residues. This entry keeps only the CDR3 DNA: 42 bases, framed from base 1. Based on the germline V gene (reference sequence), the CDR1 and CDR2 sequences are SEHNR and FQNEAQ. The germline ends are 10 bases apart after V is trimmed by 5 bases and J by 3 bases. The immunoSEQ Assay, a bias-controlled multiplex PCR, was used to amplify TCRbeta CDR3 regions from genomic DNA. Turning to the authors' computational methods: Within the assay, amplification of reference gene primers was used to estimate how many nucleated cells each sample contained. To quantify the absolute abundance of each unique TCRbeta CDR3 rearrangement, sequence reads were collapsed and filtered. For each sample, productive Simpson clonality was calculated by taking the square root of Simpson's diversity index across productive rearrangements. The clones in this table, taken by TCRdb from immuneACCESS, are in-frame only. Not every clone is retained; where verified, under half of the shortfall comes from an unresolved V gene, and the cause of the rest is unknown. That table gives V, J and clone size, and the DNA gave D and trimming. In all, the sample holds fewer than 150,000 clones, and more than 65% of those were seen once. 1.5% to 1.9% of the sample goes to the ten largest clones.

On this clone: It lacks a known antigen. No much larger clone exists at a distance of one base, and base qualities are not known.

Whole blood was collected in K2EDTA tubes by collaborating institutions according to the institutions' own protocols. For TCRbeta analysis, collaborators shipped samples in one of three forms: frozen whole blood, isolated PBMCs, or DNA extracted from either of those sample types. The origin of this receptor is a middle-aged man with acute or convalescent COVID-19. The sample comprised peripheral blood. This receptor chain uses TRBV7-9 and TRBJ1-4, with a tentative D gene TRBD1 over 6 matching bases. The CDR3: CASSPGQPNEKLFF. The bases are TGTGCCAGCAGCCCCGGACAGCCTAATGAAAAACTGTTTTTT.